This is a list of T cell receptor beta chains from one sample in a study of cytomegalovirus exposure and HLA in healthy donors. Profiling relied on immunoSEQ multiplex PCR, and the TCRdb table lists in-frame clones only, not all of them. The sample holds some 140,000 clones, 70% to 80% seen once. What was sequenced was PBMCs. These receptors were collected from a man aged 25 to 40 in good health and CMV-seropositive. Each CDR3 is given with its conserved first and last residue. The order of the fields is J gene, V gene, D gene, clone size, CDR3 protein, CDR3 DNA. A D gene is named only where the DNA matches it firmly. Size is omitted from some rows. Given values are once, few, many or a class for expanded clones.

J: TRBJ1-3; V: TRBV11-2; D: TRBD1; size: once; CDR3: CASSGQGQGNTIYF; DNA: TGTGCCAGCAGCGGACAGGGGCAAGGAAACACCATATATTTT
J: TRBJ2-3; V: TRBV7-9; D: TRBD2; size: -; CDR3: CASSTSLGGGKYF; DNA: TGTGCCAGCAGCACCTCTCTCGGGGGGGGCAAGTATTTT
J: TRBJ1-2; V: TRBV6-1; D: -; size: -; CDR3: CASSEVPGLPPYGYTF; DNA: TGTGCCAGCAGTGAAGTTCCAGGACTACCCCCCTATGGCTACACCTTC
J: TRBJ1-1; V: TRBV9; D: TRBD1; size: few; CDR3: CASSARGTGANTEAFF; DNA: TGTGCCAGCAGCGCCCGAGGAACAGGGGCGAACACTGAAGCTTTCTTT
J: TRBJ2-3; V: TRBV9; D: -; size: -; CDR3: CASSVVAERTDTQYF; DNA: TGTGCCAGCAGCGTAGTCGCGGAGCGCACAGATACGCAGTATTTT
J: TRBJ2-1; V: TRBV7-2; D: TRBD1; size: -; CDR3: CASSLGDSPYSEQFF; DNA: TGTGCCAGCAGCTTAGGGGACAGCCCGTATAGTGAGCAGTTCTTC
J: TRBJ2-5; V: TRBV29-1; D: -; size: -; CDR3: CSVTRCRLETQYF; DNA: TGCAGCGTCACTAGGTGCCGGTTGGAGACCCAGTACTTC
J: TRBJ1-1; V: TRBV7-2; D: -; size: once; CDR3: CASSLALSVEAFF; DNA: TGTGCCAGCAGCTTAGCGCTCAGCGTTGAAGCTTTCTTT
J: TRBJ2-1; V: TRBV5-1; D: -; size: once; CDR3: CASSPPSVPGGDEQFF; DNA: TGCGCCAGCAGTCCTCCTAGCGTCCCAGGCGGAGATGAGCAGTTCTTC
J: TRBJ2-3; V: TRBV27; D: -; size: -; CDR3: CASSLRGADTQYF; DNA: TGTGCCAGCAGTTTGCGGGGTGCAGATACGCAGTATTTT
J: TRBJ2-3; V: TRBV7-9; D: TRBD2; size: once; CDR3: CASSPQRVAGGSTDTQYF; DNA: TGTGCCAGCAGCCCACAACGAGTAGCGGGAGGGAGCACAGATACGCAGTATTTT
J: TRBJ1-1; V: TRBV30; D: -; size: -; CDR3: CAWGPTGTEAFF; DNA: TGTGCCTGGGGTCCTACTGGCACTGAAGCTTTCTTT
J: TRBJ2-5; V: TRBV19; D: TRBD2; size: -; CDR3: CASSDYLAGPQETQYF; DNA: TGTGCCAGTAGTGATTACCTAGCGGGCCCGCAAGAGACCCAGTACTTC
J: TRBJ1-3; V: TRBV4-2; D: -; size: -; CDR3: CASSQPPGSGNTIYF; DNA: TGTGCCAGCAGCCAGCCGCCAGGGTCTGGAAACACCATATATTTT
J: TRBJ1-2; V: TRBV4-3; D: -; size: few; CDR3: CASIWSGLANYGYTF; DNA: TGCGCCAGCATCTGGTCGGGGTTGGCTAACTATGGCTACACCTTC
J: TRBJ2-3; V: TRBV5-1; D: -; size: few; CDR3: CASSLGGQGSTDTQYF; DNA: TGCGCCAGCAGCTTGGGGGGGCAGGGGAGCACAGATACGCAGTATTTT
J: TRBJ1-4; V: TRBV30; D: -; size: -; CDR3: CAWSAGNTNERLFF; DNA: TGTGCCTGGAGTGCGGGGAACACTAATGAAAGACTGTTTTTT
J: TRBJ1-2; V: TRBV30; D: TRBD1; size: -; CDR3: CAWRPTGEGGYTF; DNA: TGTGCCTGGAGACCGACAGGGGAGGGTGGCTACACCTTC
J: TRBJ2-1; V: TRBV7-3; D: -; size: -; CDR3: CASSSSAGFNEQFF; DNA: TGTGCCAGCAGCTCTAGCGCTGGCTTCAATGAGCAGTTCTTC
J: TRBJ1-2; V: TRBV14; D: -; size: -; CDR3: CASSQDRTVYTF; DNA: TGTGCCAGCAGCCAAGACCGGACAGTTTACACCTTC
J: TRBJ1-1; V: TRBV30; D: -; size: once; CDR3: CAWDQGNTEAFF; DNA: TGTGCCTGGGACCAGGGGAACACTGAAGCTTTCTTT
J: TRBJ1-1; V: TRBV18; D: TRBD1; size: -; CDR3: CASSLKQGVSEAFF; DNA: TGTGCCAGCTCTCTCAAACAGGGGGTTTCTGAAGCTTTCTTT
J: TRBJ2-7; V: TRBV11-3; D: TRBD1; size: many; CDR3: CASSFSGTGGHEQYF; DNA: TGTGCCAGCAGCTTTTCCGGGACAGGGGGCCACGAGCAGTACTTC
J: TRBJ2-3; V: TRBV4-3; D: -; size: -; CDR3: CASSHTSKDTQYF; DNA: TGCGCCAGCAGCCATACGTCTAAGGATACGCAGTATTTT
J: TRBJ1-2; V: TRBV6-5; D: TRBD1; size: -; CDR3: CASSQDRGSGYTF; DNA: TGTGCCAGCAGTCAGGACAGGGGCTCGGGCTACACCTTC
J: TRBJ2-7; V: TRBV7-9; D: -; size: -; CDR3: CASSLEAGWYEQYF; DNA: TGTGCCAGCAGCTTAGAGGCAGGGTGGTACGAGCAGTACTTC
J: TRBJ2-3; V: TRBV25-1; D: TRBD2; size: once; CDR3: CASSEYGGSTDTQYF; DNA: TGTGCCAGCAGTGAATACGGGGGGAGCACAGATACGCAGTATTTT
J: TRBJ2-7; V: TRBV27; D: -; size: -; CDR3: CASGRDTSYEQYF; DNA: TGTGCCAGCGGCCGGGACACGTCCTACGAGCAGTACTTC
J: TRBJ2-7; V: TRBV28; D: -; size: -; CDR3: CASRRGGRGYEQYF; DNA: TGTGCCAGCAGACGAGGGGGTAGGGGCTACGAGCAGTACTTC
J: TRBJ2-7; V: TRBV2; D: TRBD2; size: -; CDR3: CASTDLAGAYEQYF; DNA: TGTGCCAGCACGGATCTAGCGGGAGCTTACGAGCAGTACTTC
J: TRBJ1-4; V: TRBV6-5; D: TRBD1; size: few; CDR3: CASSYSRGQEKLFF; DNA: TGTGCCAGCAGTTACAGTAGGGGGCAGGAAAAACTGTTTTTT
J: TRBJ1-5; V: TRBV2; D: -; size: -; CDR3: CASILMGQGKLSNQPQHF; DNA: TGTGCCAGCATCTTAATGGGGCAGGGGAAGCTTAGCAATCAGCCCCAGCATTTT
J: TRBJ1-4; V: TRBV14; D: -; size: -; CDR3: CASSQDGEGPDEKLFF; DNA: TGTGCCAGCAGCCAAGATGGGGAGGGGCCGGATGAAAAACTGTTTTTT
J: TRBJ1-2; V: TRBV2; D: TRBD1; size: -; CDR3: CASRRTGAASGYTF; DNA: TGTGCCAGCAGGAGGACAGGGGCTGCTTCTGGCTACACCTTC
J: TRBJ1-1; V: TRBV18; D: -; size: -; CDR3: CASSPDGGALGTEAFF; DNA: TGTGCCAGCTCACCGGATGGGGGGGCGCTCGGCACTGAAGCTTTCTTT
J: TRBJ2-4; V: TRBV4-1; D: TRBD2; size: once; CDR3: CASSQERSGSQNIQYF; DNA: TGCGCCAGCAGCCAAGAGAGAAGCGGGAGCCAAAACATTCAGTACTTC
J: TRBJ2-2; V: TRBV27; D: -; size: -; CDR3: CASSFAAGMVGELFF; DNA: TGTGCCAGCAGTTTTGCAGCGGGCATGGTCGGGGAGCTGTTTTTT
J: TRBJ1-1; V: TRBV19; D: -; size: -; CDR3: CASSTSLTGTEAFF; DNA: TGTGCCAGTAGTACGTCCCTAACGGGAACTGAAGCTTTCTTT
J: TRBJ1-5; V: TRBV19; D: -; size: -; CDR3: CASSVQGNNQPQHF; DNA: TGTGCCAGTAGTGTCCAGGGAAACAATCAGCCCCAGCATTTT
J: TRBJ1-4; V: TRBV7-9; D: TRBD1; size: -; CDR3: CASSLTGGYEKLFF; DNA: TGTGCCAGCAGCCTGACAGGGGGCTATGAAAAACTGTTTTTT
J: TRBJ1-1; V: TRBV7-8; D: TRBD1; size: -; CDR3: CASSSPGGTNTEAFF; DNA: TGTGCCAGCAGCTCACCAGGGGGCACCAACACTGAAGCTTTCTTT
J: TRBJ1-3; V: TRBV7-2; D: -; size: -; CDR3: CASSLIMSSGNTIYF; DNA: TGTGCCAGCAGCTTAATCATGAGCTCTGGAAACACCATATATTTT
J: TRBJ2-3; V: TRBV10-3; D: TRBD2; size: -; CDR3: CAISESRTSGRALGTDTQYF; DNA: TGTGCCATCAGTGAGTCTCGGACTAGCGGGAGGGCCCTGGGCACAGATACGCAGTATTTT
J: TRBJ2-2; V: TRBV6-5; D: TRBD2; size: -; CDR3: CAIERGGTGELFF; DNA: TGTGCCATAGAGCGGGGGGGCACCGGGGAGCTGTTTTTT
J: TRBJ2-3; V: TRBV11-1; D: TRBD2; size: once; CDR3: CASSSGGREPTDTQYF; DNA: TGTGCCAGCAGCTCAGGAGGGCGGGAGCCCACAGATACGCAGTATTTT
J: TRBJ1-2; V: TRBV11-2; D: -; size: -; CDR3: CASSLANRAHGYTF; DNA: TGTGCCAGCAGCTTAGCCAACAGGGCCCATGGCTACACCTTC
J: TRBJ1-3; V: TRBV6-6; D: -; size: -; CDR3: CASSYSRGEGNTIYF; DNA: TGTGCCAGCAGTTACTCGCGGGGGGAAGGAAACACCATATATTTT
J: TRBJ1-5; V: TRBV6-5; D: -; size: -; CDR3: CASSASRVGQPQHF; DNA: TGTGCCAGCAGCGCATCCAGGGTGGGCCAGCCCCAGCATTTT
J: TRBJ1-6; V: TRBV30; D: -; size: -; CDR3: CASDRPNSPLHF; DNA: TGTGCCTCGGACAGACCTAATTCACCCCTTCACTTT
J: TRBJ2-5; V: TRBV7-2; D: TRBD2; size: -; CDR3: CASSLSSGGAGETQYF; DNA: TGTGCCAGCAGCTTATCCAGCGGGGGGGCCGGTGAGACCCAGTACTTC
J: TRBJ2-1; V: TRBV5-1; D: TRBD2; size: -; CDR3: CASSPGYSGTHNEQFF; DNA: TGCGCCAGCAGCCCGGGTTATAGCGGGACCCACAATGAGCAGTTCTTC
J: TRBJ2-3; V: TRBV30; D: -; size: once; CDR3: CAWSPGRGLGTDTQYF; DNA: TGTGCCTGGAGTCCCGGGCGGGGTTTAGGCACAGATACGCAGTATTTT
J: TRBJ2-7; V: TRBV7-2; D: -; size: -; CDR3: CASSPGLETIEQYF; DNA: TGTGCCAGCAGCCCGGGACTCGAGACTATTGAGCAGTACTTC
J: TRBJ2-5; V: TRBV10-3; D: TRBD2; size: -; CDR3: CAITETSGSQETQYF; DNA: TGTGCCATCACAGAGACTAGCGGGTCCCAAGAGACCCAGTACTTC
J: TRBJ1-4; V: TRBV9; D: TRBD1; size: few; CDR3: CASSPGPGQGGEKLFF; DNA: TGTGCCAGCAGCCCCGGACCGGGACAGGGAGGTGAAAAACTGTTTTTT